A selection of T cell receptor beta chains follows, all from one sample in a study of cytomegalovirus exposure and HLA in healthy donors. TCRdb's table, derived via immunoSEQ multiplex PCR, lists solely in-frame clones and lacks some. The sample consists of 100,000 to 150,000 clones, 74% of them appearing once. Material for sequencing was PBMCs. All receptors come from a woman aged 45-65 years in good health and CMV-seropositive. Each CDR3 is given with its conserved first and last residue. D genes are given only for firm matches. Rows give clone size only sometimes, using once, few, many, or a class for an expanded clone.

DNA: TGTGCCAGCAGTTTATTCGTCTACAGGGACAAAGCTAACTATGGCTACACCTTC
CDR3: CASSLFVYRDKANYGYTF
size: NA
D: NA
J: TRBJ1-2
V: TRBV28

DNA: TGTGCCAGCAGCGTAGCTGGGCGGGGGATAAACGAGCAGTACTTC
CDR3: CASSVAGRGINEQYF
size: NA
D: TRBD2
J: TRBJ2-7
V: TRBV9

DNA: TGTGCCAGTAGTTCCGGGACAGGGGGCGATACGCAGTATTTT
CDR3: CASSSGTGGDTQYF
size: NA
D: TRBD1
J: TRBJ2-3
V: TRBV19

DNA: TGTGCCAGCAGTTCCGCGGCCGGACAGGCTCAGGGCCAGCCCCAGCATTTT
CDR3: CASSSAAGQAQGQPQHF
size: NA
D: TRBD1
J: TRBJ1-5
V: TRBV27

DNA: TGTGCCAGCAGTTCTTCCGGGGGGCTGAGCTATGGCTACACCTTC
CDR3: CASSSSGGLSYGYTF
size: NA
D: NA
J: TRBJ1-2
V: TRBV27

DNA: TGTGCCAGCAGCTTACCCATTAATTCACCCCTCCACTTT
CDR3: CASSLPINSPLHF
size: few
D: NA
J: TRBJ1-6
V: TRBV11-2

DNA: TGTGCCAGCAGTTATACAGGGGGCCCCATCGATGAGCAGTTCTTC
CDR3: CASSYTGGPIDEQFF
size: NA
D: TRBD1
J: TRBJ2-1
V: TRBV7-6

DNA: TGTGCCAGCAGTGGGGGGGGCGTTTCACCCCTCCACTTT
CDR3: CASSGGGVSPLHF
size: NA
D: NA
J: TRBJ1-6
V: TRBV27

DNA: TGTGCCAGCAGTCCAACAGGGTTGACTGGCTACACCTTC
CDR3: CASSPTGLTGYTF
size: once
D: NA
J: TRBJ1-2
V: TRBV6-5

DNA: TGTGCCAGTAGTATAGAGGCCCATTATAATGAAAAACTGTTTTTT
CDR3: CASSIEAHYNEKLFF
size: NA
D: NA
J: TRBJ1-4
V: TRBV19

DNA: TGTGCCAGCAGTGGCCAGGGGTATGGCTACACCTTC
CDR3: CASSGQGYGYTF
size: NA
D: NA
J: TRBJ1-2
V: TRBV6-5

DNA: TGTGCCAGCAGTTATGATTCAGGACAGCCCCAGCATTTT
CDR3: CASSYDSGQPQHF
size: once
D: NA
J: TRBJ1-5
V: TRBV11-2

DNA: TGTGCCAGCAGCGCCTTAGCGGGGGGATCTTTCAATGAGCAGTTCTTC
CDR3: CASSALAGGSFNEQFF
size: NA
D: TRBD2
J: TRBJ2-1
V: TRBV9

DNA: TGTGCCAGCAGCTTAGGGGGACTGTTAATAGGAGGGCAGTACTTC
CDR3: CASSLGGLLIGGQYF
size: NA
D: NA
J: TRBJ2-7
V: TRBV7-9

DNA: TGCGCCAGCAGCCAAGAATACGGGGGGGGCACTGAAGCTTTCTTT
CDR3: CASSQEYGGGTEAFF
size: NA
D: NA
J: TRBJ1-1
V: TRBV4-1

DNA: TGTGCCATCAGGGGGACTAGCGGCAACCAAGAGACCCAGTACTTC
CDR3: CAIRGTSGNQETQYF
size: NA
D: TRBD2
J: TRBJ2-5
V: TRBV10-3

DNA: TGTGCCAGCAGCTTAGATCAATCAGGGTCGACGAACACCGGGGAGCTGTTTTTT
CDR3: CASSLDQSGSTNTGELFF
size: NA
D: NA
J: TRBJ2-2
V: TRBV11-3

DNA: TGTGCCAGCAGCTTACAGGGGGCTATGAACTATGGCTACACCTTC
CDR3: CASSLQGAMNYGYTF
size: NA
D: TRBD1
J: TRBJ1-2
V: TRBV5-8

DNA: TGTGCCATCAGTGATTACAGGGGCACCGCACGTGATACGCAGTATTTT
CDR3: CAISDYRGTARDTQYF
size: NA
D: TRBD1
J: TRBJ2-3
V: TRBV10-3

DNA: TGTGCCAGCAGTCCCCCGGGGTATGGCTACACCTTC
CDR3: CASSPPGYGYTF
size: NA
D: NA
J: TRBJ1-2
V: TRBV7-9

DNA: TGTGCCAGCAGGTCACTAGCGGGGGGGCTTAACGAGCAGTACTTC
CDR3: CASRSLAGGLNEQYF
size: NA
D: TRBD2
J: TRBJ2-7
V: TRBV2

DNA: TGTGCCAGCAGCTCCCCTGACAGGGTCGGCACTGAAGCTTTCTTT
CDR3: CASSSPDRVGTEAFF
size: NA
D: TRBD1
J: TRBJ1-1
V: TRBV11-1

DNA: TGCGCCAGCAGCCAAGATTTAGGGGCGTCAGACACTGAAGCTTTCTTT
CDR3: CASSQDLGASDTEAFF
size: NA
D: NA
J: TRBJ1-1
V: TRBV4-1

DNA: TGTGCCAGCAGTAGCGGTACTAGCGGATACAATGAGCAGTTCTTC
CDR3: CASSSGTSGYNEQFF
size: NA
D: TRBD2
J: TRBJ2-1
V: TRBV5-6

DNA: TGTGCCAGCAGCTTACAGGGCGGGGGCTACAATGAGCAGTTCTTC
CDR3: CASSLQGGGYNEQFF
size: NA
D: TRBD2
J: TRBJ2-1
V: TRBV7-2

DNA: TGTGCCAGCAGGAAGACCGGGACAGGGGAGTACGAGCAGTACTTC
CDR3: CASRKTGTGEYEQYF
size: NA
D: TRBD1
J: TRBJ2-7
V: TRBV6-5

DNA: TGTGCCAGCAGCGTAAGCTGGACTGCTTACGAGCAGTACTTC
CDR3: CASSVSWTAYEQYF
size: NA
D: NA
J: TRBJ2-7
V: TRBV11-2

DNA: TGCGCCAGCAGCCCCGGGGTATACAGCGGGGAGCTGTTTTTT
CDR3: CASSPGVYSGELFF
size: NA
D: NA
J: TRBJ2-2
V: TRBV5-1

DNA: TGCGCCAGCAGCTTGGCAGGGGGCTCGAACACCGGGGAGCTGTTTTTT
CDR3: CASSLAGGSNTGELFF
size: NA
D: TRBD1
J: TRBJ2-2
V: TRBV5-1

DNA: TGTGCCAGCAGCTGGAGCGGGGGGGCAGGCAATGAGCAGTTCTTC
CDR3: CASSWSGGAGNEQFF
size: NA
D: TRBD2
J: TRBJ2-1
V: TRBV7-3

DNA: TGCGCCAGCAGCTTGTTAAGCACTGGAAACACCATATATTTT
CDR3: CASSLLSTGNTIYF
size: NA
D: NA
J: TRBJ1-3
V: TRBV5-1

DNA: TGTGCCAGCAGCACGGGACAGGGACGGAACTATGGCTACACCTTC
CDR3: CASSTGQGRNYGYTF
size: NA
D: TRBD1
J: TRBJ1-2
V: TRBV28

DNA: TGTGCCAGCAGTGTAGACGCGGCGACCCAAGAGACCCAGTACTTC
CDR3: CASSVDAATQETQYF
size: NA
D: NA
J: TRBJ2-5
V: TRBV2

DNA: TGCGCCAGCAGCACACAACCGGGACACATTAATGAAAAACTGTTTTTT
CDR3: CASSTQPGHINEKLFF
size: NA
D: NA
J: TRBJ1-4
V: TRBV5-1

DNA: TGTGCCAGCAGCTTAACAGGGCCGGATTGGGGCTACACCTTC
CDR3: CASSLTGPDWGYTF
size: few
D: NA
J: TRBJ1-2
V: TRBV11-2

DNA: TGCGCCAGCAGGCCGGGGTCACCCGGATACTATGGCTACACCTTC
CDR3: CASRPGSPGYYGYTF
size: few
D: NA
J: TRBJ1-2
V: TRBV5-1

DNA: TGTGCCAGCAGTTACTCGACTAGCGGGAAGCCACACTCCTACAATGAGCAGTTCTTC
CDR3: CASSYSTSGKPHSYNEQFF
size: NA
D: TRBD2
J: TRBJ2-1
V: TRBV5-5

DNA: TGCGCCAGCAGCAAGAACCACGGGAACACTGAAGCTTTCTTT
CDR3: CASSKNHGNTEAFF
size: NA
D: NA
J: TRBJ1-1
V: TRBV5-1

DNA: TGTGCCAGCAGCGAAATCGGACTAGACTATGGCTACACCTTC
CDR3: CASSEIGLDYGYTF
size: few
D: NA
J: TRBJ1-2
V: TRBV5-4

DNA: TGTGCCAGCAGCGTGGACAGGGAAAAGACCCAGTACTTC
CDR3: CASSVDREKTQYF
size: NA
D: TRBD1
J: TRBJ2-5
V: TRBV9

DNA: TGTGCCAGCAGCTTAGGGGGGGGACGAGCCAAAAACATTCAGTACTTC
CDR3: CASSLGGGRAKNIQYF
size: once
D: TRBD2
J: TRBJ2-4
V: TRBV11-3

DNA: TGTGCCAGCAGTGTCCAGGGTTGGCAAGAGACCCAGTACTTC
CDR3: CASSVQGWQETQYF
size: NA
D: NA
J: TRBJ2-5
V: TRBV27

DNA: TGTGCCAGCAAGGGGACAGGGGGCATTTACGAGCAGTACTTC
CDR3: CASKGTGGIYEQYF
size: NA
D: TRBD1
J: TRBJ2-7
V: TRBV27

DNA: TGCGCCAGCAGCCCGGACAGGGGTGCGCGGGGTGGCTACACCTTC
CDR3: CASSPDRGARGGYTF
size: few
D: TRBD1
J: TRBJ1-2
V: TRBV5-1

DNA: TGTGCCAGCAAGGCAGGGCTTCAGCCCCAGCATTTT
CDR3: CASKAGLQPQHF
size: NA
D: NA
J: TRBJ1-5
V: TRBV28

DNA: TGTGCCAGCAGCCCGGACAGGATGAACACTGAAGCTTTCTTT
CDR3: CASSPDRMNTEAFF
size: NA
D: TRBD1
J: TRBJ1-1
V: TRBV7-9

DNA: TGTGCCAGTAGTATAGATAGCCTCGGGCGGGGGGGCCGCGAGACCCAGTACTTC
CDR3: CASSIDSLGRGGRETQYF
size: NA
D: TRBD2
J: TRBJ2-5
V: TRBV19

DNA: TGTGCCAGCAGCTTGGGTCGGGGGGGATACAATGAGCAGTTCTTC
CDR3: CASSLGRGGYNEQFF
size: NA
D: TRBD2
J: TRBJ2-1
V: TRBV5-6

DNA: TGTGCCAGCAGTCGCGGACGGGAGAACACTGAAGCTTTCTTT
CDR3: CASSRGRENTEAFF
size: few
D: NA
J: TRBJ1-1
V: TRBV6-1

DNA: TGTGCCAGCAGCCCCCCCCCGGGACAGACCTACGAGCAGTACTTC
CDR3: CASSPPPGQTYEQYF
size: NA
D: TRBD1
J: TRBJ2-7
V: TRBV5-4

DNA: TGTGCCAGCTCACCCCAGGGGAGAGAGACCCAGTACTTC
CDR3: CASSPQGRETQYF
size: NA
D: NA
J: TRBJ2-5
V: TRBV18

DNA: TGTGCCAGCAGTTACTCCGGGGGGCCCTACGAGCAGTACTTC
CDR3: CASSYSGGPYEQYF
size: NA
D: NA
J: TRBJ2-7
V: TRBV6-5

DNA: TGTGCCAGCAGACTAACAGGGGTTCGCAATCAGCCCCAGCATTTT
CDR3: CASRLTGVRNQPQHF
size: few
D: TRBD1
J: TRBJ1-5
V: TRBV6-8